Shown below are 18 T cell receptor beta chains from a single sample sequenced in a study of identical twins. TCRdb independently ran MiXCR on the 5' RACE reads; one entry per CDR3 protein. Of roughly 1.6 million distinct CDR3 sequences listed, about 30% were seen once; the top ten hold over 0.25%. Sequencing was done on a sample of cord blood. These receptors came from a newborn girl in good health.

This clonotype has only a few counts. The chain couples TRBV20-1 to TRBJ2-1; 7 bases line up with TRBD2. CDR3 length: 12 residues. Germline assignment: CDR1 DFQATT and CDR2 SNEGSKA (reference sequence). V lost 5 bases, J lost 4 bases, and 2 bases stayed unmatched. CDR3 protein: CSAWDYYNEQFF. The CDR3 DNA follows: TGCAGTGCTTGGGACTATTACAATGAGCAGTTCTTC.

The chain joins TRBV9 to TRBJ2-1; 9 positions match TRBD2. The J segment lost 7 bases and the V segment lost 4 bases, leaving 12 bases of the junction unmatched. Germline loops: CDR1 SGDLS, CDR2 YYNGEE. CDR3 length: 16 amino acids. The CDR3 spells CASSPIAGEGWNEQFF. The DNA of the CDR3 is TGTGCCAGCAGCCCCATAGCGGGAGAGGGCTGGAATGAGCAGTTCTTC.

In its sample, this clonotype was seen a few times. The chain couples TRBV7-2 to TRBJ1-5, with D perhaps matching TRBD1 (6 bases). The CDR3 totals 16 residues. CDR1 and CDR2 from the germline V gene are SGHTA and FQGNSA. V was cut by 5 bases and J by 0 bases, with 14 bases left in between. The CDR3 sequence: CASSPQGTYSNQPQHF. CDR3 coding DNA: TGTGCCAGCAGCCCCCAGGGGACTTATAGCAATCAGCCCCAGCATTTT.

The chain couples TRBV6-1 to TRBJ2-1, with D maybe TRBD2 (5 bases). Germline V gene sequence: CDR1 MNHNS, CDR2 SASEGT. The V gene lost 2 bases and the J gene lost 9 bases, with 14 bases spanning the gap. The CDR3 is 14 amino acids. The CDR3 reads CASSEQPGLGEQFF. The CDR3 bases are TGTGCCAGCAGTGAACAACCGGGATTAGGTGAGCAGTTCTTC.

This clonotype was counted between two and nine times. This rearrangement joins TRBV29-1 to TRBJ2-7; 11 bases match TRBD1. V shed 1 base and J 4 bases; nucleotides not matched to a gene: 3. The germline gives CDR1 SQVTM, CDR2 ANQGSEA. The CDR3 spans 14 residues. The CDR3 is CSVEVGQGGYEQYF. DNA of the CDR3: TGCAGCGTTGAAGTGGGACAGGGGGGGTACGAGCAGTACTTC.

As regards this clonotype: The junction departs from germline at one end; a sequencing error may be responsible. The V call is TRBV2, the J call TRBJ1-2; tentative D call: TRBD1 (5 bases). The V gene's germline CDR1 is SNHLY and CDR2 FYNNEI. The CDR3 has 14 amino acids. CDR3 amino acids: CASSEGHRNYGCTF. Written as DNA, the CDR3 is TGTGCCAGCAGTGAAGGTCACAGGAACTATGGCTGCACCTTC.

V and J are TRBV21-1 and TRBJ1-1. TRBV21-1 is a documented pseudogene. The CDR3 is 17 amino acids. CDR3 loop: CASSPRPGYRLNTEAFF. The CDR3 DNA reads TGTGCCAGCAGCCCCCGGCCGGGCTATAGGCTGAACACTGAAGCTTTCTTT.

A word on this clonotype: A single base separates this from a much larger clone, so it may be a read error. The rearrangement links TRBV7-2 to TRBJ2-3; TRBD2 agrees at 7 bases. This CDR3 has 17 amino acids. V lost 4 bases, J lost 2 bases, and 12 bases stayed unmatched. The germline V gene encodes CDR1 SGHTA and CDR2 FQGNSA. The CDR3 DNA sequence: TGTGCCAGCAGCTCAGTGAGACTAGCACCCTTCACAGATACGCAGTATTTT. The encoded protein is CASSSVRLAPFTDTQYF.

The chain uses TRBV20-1 and TRBJ2-7, with D possibly being TRBD2 (6 bases). The V and J ends lost 7 bases and 2 bases respectively, with 9 bases between them. The V gene's germline CDR1 is DFQATT and CDR2 SNEGSKA (reference sequence). CDR3 size: 11 residues. In DNA, the CDR3 is TGCAGTGGGGACTTCACCTACGAGCAGTACTTC. Its translation is CSGDFTYEQYF.

The chain combines TRBV4-1 with TRBJ1-2, with a possible D match to TRBD1 (5 bases). V was trimmed by 4 bases and J by 1 base, leaving 16 bases between them. The CDR3 loop spans 16 amino acids. Germline CDR1 reads MGHRA; CDR2 reads YSYEKL. The CDR3 loop is CASSRSPGRDNYGYTF. CDR3 bases: TGCGCCAGCAGCCGATCCCCAGGGAGGGATAACTATGGCTACACCTTC.

The genes are TRBV27 and TRBJ2-3, with 12 bases matching TRBD2. V dropped 8 bases and J dropped 2; count of bases not matched to a gene: 17. This CDR3 region has 19 residues. The germline V gene encodes CDR1 MNHEY and CDR2 SMNVEV (reference sequence). CDR3 nucleotides: TGTGCCAGCCATCCCCGGGTAAGGACTAGCGGGACCACCACAGATACGCAGTATTTT. Encoded protein: CASHPRVRTSGTTTDTQYF.

In this sample, this clonotype turned up a few times. The genes are TRBV6-1 and TRBJ2-5; the match to TRBD2 covers 8 bases. Near its end, the DNA agrees better with TRBJ2-7, so the J call may be wrong. Germline lookup yields CDR1 MNHNS and CDR2 SASEGT. The CDR3 covers 17 residues. CDR3 in amino acids: CASSEKEGVKRGYEQYF. DNA for the CDR3: TGTGCCAGCAGTGAAAAGGAAGGCGTGAAGCGGGGGTACGAGCAGTACTTC.

The chain uses TRBV20-1 and TRBJ2-5; 11 bases line up with TRBD2. Germline CDR1 DFQATT, CDR2 SNEGSKA (reference sequence). V lost 0 bases and J lost 2; bases outside the gene matches: 2. The CDR3 runs to 15 residues. CDR3 sequence: CSARDTSGRQETQYF. As DNA, the CDR3 is TGCAGTGCTAGAGATACTAGCGGGAGACAAGAGACCCAGTACTTC.

This chain joins TRBV28 and TRBJ2-2; 13 bases are shared with TRBD2. V was pared by 4 bases and J by 4 bases, with 3 bases of the junction left unmatched. There are 16 residues in the CDR3. The germline V gene encodes CDR1 MDHEN and CDR2 SYDVKM. The CDR3 bases are TGTGCCAGCAGTTCCACTAGCGGGAGGGGCACCGGGGAGCTGTTTTTT. Its protein product is CASSSTSGRGTGELFF.

This clonotype was seen only a few times. The chain combines TRBV10-3 with TRBJ2-3; D possibly corresponds to TRBD2 (5 bases). The CDR3 consists of 15 residues. Germline CDR1 reads ENHRY; CDR2 reads SYGVKD. Trimming took off 0 bases at V and 3 bases at J, with 10 bases between the two ends. CDR3 amino acids: CAISESGSGTDTQYF. In DNA, the CDR3 is TGTGCCATCAGTGAGTCGGGGAGTGGGACAGATACGCAGTATTTT.

This clonotype turned up a few times. J is TRBJ2-3 and V is TRBV6-1; D remains unclear. Germline V CDR1 and CDR2: MNHNS, SASEGT. V was shortened by 2 bases and J by 0 bases, with 9 bases between the two germline ends. The CDR3 loop spans 15 amino acids. CDR3 DNA: TGTGCCAGCAGTGAAATGTTCCTTAGCACAGATACGCAGTATTTT. This sequence encodes CASSEMFLSTDTQYF.

J is TRBJ2-1 and V is TRBV24-1; D may be TRBD2 (6 bases). The V and J ends lost 2 bases and 8 bases respectively, with 12 bases between them. CDR1 KGHDR and CDR2 SFDVKD come from the germline V gene. The CDR3 extends over 14 amino acids. CDR3 amino acids: CATSDWASVDEQFF. The CDR3 DNA reads as TGTGCCACCAGTGATTGGGCTAGCGTCGATGAGCAGTTCTTC.

The chain links TRBV28 to TRBJ2-4; D gene uncertain. The CDR3 consists of 12 residues. V lost 1 base and J lost 13, with 11 bases in between. Germline V gives CDR1 MDHEN, CDR2 SYDVKM. For the CDR3, the DNA is TGTGCCAGCAGTTTATCCCGGTTGGAGCAGTACTTC. Its protein product is CASSLSRLEQYF.